Included here is one T cell receptor (beta chain) sequence, with context. The data were produced by immunoSEQ multiplex PCR, yet TCRdb's version contains in-frame clones alone and is incomplete. Of about 220,000 clones in the sample, around four fifths are singletons; the top ten hold just under 20%. The data belong to a study of blood T cell repertoires in COVID-19. Germline CDR1 is LGHNA and CDR2 is YSLEER. V was shortened by 3 bases and J by 3 bases, with 17 bases between the two germline ends. CDR3 length: 16 residues. The receptor was isolated from a man aged 30 to 45 with active or convalescent COVID-19. The rearrangement uses TRBV4-3 and TRBJ1-2; possibly TRBD1 for D (6 bases). The sample was peripheral blood. Written as DNA, the CDR3 is TGCGCCAGCAGCCACTTGCTCCAACAGGGTGACTATGGCTACACCTTC. This gives the protein CASSHLLQQGDYGYTF.